This section outlines one TCR beta chain sequence together with its context. Its specificity is not known. Just one base apart from a much larger clone, this may be a read error. The TCR beta CDR3 regions underwent amplification using RNA transcripts as the source. The HTBI primer set drove a first-round RT-PCR of the TCR CDR3. TCRdb independently ran MiXCR on the multiplex PCR reads; one entry per CDR3 protein. The sample includes 95,000 to 100,000 distinct CDR3 sequences, around 50% of them seen just once. These data come from a study of T cells in Graves' hyperthyroidism and ophthalmopathy. Study-level information: At initial diagnosis, before any treatment had begun, peripheral blood was obtained. Study outcomes and limitations: From stable hyperthyroidism, ophthalmopathy was separated by a 13 V-J model.

No ophthalmopathy progression within 18 months constituted stable Graves' hyperthyroidism. The diagnoses drew upon clinical symptoms, serum thyroxine and TRAb, thyroid ultrasound and orbital computed tomography. This CDR3 region has 15 residues. V lost 6 bases to trimming and J lost 4 bases; unmatched junction nucleotides: 7. The specimen was blood. The clonotype originates from a woman aged 40 to 55 with Graves' hyperthyroidism. This chain connects TRBV12-3 or TRBV12-4 to TRBJ1-2; 11 bases map to TRBD1. The CDR3 spells CASSPGTGGTYGYTF. The CDR3 DNA reads as TGTGCCAGCAGCCCCGGGACAGGGGGTACCTATGGCTACACCTTC.